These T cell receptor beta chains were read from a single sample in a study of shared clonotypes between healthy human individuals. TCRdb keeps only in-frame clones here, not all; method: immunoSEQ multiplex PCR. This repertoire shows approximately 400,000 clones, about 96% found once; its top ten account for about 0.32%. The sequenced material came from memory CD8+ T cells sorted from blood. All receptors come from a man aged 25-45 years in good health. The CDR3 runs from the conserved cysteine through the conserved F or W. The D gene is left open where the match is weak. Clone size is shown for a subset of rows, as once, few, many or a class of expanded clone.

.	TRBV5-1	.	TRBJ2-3	TGCGCCAGCAGCTTGGCGTCTCCTAGCACAGATACGCAGTATTTT	CASSLASPSTDTQYF
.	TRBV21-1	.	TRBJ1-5	TGTGCCAGCAGCAAAGAAGGTAACAGGGTCAATCAGCCCCAGCATTTT	CASSKEGNRVNQPQHF
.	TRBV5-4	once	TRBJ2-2	TGTGCCAGCAGCTTGGCGGGGAGTTACACCGGGGAGCTGTTTTTT	CASSLAGSYTGELFF
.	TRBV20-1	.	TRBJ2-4	TGCAGTGCCTCGACGGCAGGCCCACAGTACTTC	CSASTAGPQYF
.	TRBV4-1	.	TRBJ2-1	TGCGCCAGCAGCCAACTAGCAAATGAGCAGTTCTTC	CASSQLANEQFF
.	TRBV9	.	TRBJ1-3	TGTGCCAGCAGCGTAGCTTCAGGGACTGGAAACACCATATATTTT	CASSVASGTGNTIYF
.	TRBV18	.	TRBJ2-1	TGTGCCAGCTCATCCATAGATGGGAGGAATGAGCAGTTCTTC	CASSSIDGRNEQFF
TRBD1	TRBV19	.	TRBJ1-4	TGTGCCACGAGTACCGGGACAGGGGGACTAGTAGAAAAACTGTTTTTT	CATSTGTGGLVEKLFF
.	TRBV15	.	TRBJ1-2	TGTGCCACCAGCAGACCCCTTAAACCGTATGGCTACACCTTC	CATSRPLKPYGYTF
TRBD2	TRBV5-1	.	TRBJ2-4	TGCGCCAGCAGCCCGGGACTAGCGGGATATAACATTCAGTACTTC	CASSPGLAGYNIQYF
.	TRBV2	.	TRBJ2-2	TGTGCCAGCAGTGGGGGCTTGCAGGGTGGGAAGTTTTTT	CASSGGLQGGKFF
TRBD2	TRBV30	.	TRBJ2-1	TGTGCCTGGAGTGGTCTAGCGGGAGACCACTACAATGAGCAGTTCTTC	CAWSGLAGDHYNEQFF
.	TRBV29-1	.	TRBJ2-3	TGCAGCGTTCGCCCAGGACAAACAGGAACAGATACGCAGTATTTT	CSVRPGQTGTDTQYF
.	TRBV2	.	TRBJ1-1	TGTGCCAGCACCGCCGGGGTAGGGGCGATCACTGAAGCTTTCTTT	CASTAGVGAITEAFF
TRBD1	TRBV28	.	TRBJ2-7	TGTGCCAGCAGTTTACCCCGGACAGGGTTGAACTACGAGCAGTACTTC	CASSLPRTGLNYEQYF
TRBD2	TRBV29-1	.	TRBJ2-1	TGCAGCGTTGCTCAGCGGGAAGGAAATGAGCAGTTCTTC	CSVAQREGNEQFF
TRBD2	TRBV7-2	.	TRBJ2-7	TGTGCCAGCAGCTTAGGTGGGACTAGCTACGAGCAGTACTTC	CASSLGGTSYEQYF
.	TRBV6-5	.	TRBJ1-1	TGTGCCAGCAGTTACCGGGCGAACACTGAAGCTTTCTTT	CASSYRANTEAFF
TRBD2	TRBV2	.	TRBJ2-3	TGTGCCACTAAGCGGGAGCGGATTATGAGGGGCACAGATACGCAGTATTTT	CATKRERIMRGTDTQYF
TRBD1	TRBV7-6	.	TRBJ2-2	TGTGCCAGCAGCCCTCACCCTTGGGTCAGGGGGCCTAGCACCGGGGAGCTGTTTTTT	CASSPHPWVRGPSTGELFF
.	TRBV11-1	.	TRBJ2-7	TGTGCCAGCAGCTCCCAAAGGAGCTCCTACGAGCAGTACTTC	CASSSQRSSYEQYF
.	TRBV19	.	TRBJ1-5	TGTGCCAGTAGTATAGGGGGGACTGCGCTGGCCCAGCATTTT	CASSIGGTALAQHF
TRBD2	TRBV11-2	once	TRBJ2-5	TGTGCCAGCAGCCCCTTAGCGGGAGGGCGGTGGCAAGAGACCCAGTACTTC	CASSPLAGGRWQETQYF
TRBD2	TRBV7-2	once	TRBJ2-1	TGTGCCAGCAGCTCCAGAGGGAGGACTAGCGGGAGGAGAAATGAGCAGTTCTTC	CASSSRGRTSGRRNEQFF
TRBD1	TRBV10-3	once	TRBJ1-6	TGTGCCATCAGGGGACAGAGCTCCTATAATTCACCCCTCCACTTT	CAIRGQSSYNSPLHF
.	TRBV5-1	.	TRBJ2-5	TGCGCCAGCATGGGTTGGAAGGGGGCCCAGTACTTC	CASMGWKGAQYF
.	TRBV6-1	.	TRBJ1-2	TGTGCCAGCAGAGCCGACAGTTCCTATGGCTACACCTTC	CASRADSSYGYTF
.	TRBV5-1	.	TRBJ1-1	TGCGCCAGCAGCTTGGGGGCGGGAACTGAAGCTTTCTTT	CASSLGAGTEAFF
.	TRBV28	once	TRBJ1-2	TGTGCCAGCAGTTTAAATGGCTTAAATGGCTACACCTTC	CASSLNGLNGYTF
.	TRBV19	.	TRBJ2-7	TGTGCCAGTAGTACCTTAGGGGCAGGGACCTACGAGCAGTACTTC	CASSTLGAGTYEQYF
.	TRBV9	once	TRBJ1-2	TGTGCCAGCAGCGTAGGAACAGGGGGCTACACCTTC	CASSVGTGGYTF
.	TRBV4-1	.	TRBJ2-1	TGCGCCAGCAGCCAAGATTTCCGGACTGAACAGTTCTTC	CASSQDFRTEQFF
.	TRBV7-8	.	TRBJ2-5	TGTGCCAGCAGCTTAGGGGCCAAGACCCAAGAGACCCAGTACTTC	CASSLGAKTQETQYF
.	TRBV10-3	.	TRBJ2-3	TGTGCCATCAGTGAATCCAGGCACACAGATACGCAGTATTTT	CAISESRHTDTQYF
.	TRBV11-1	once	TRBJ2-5	TGTGCCAGCAGCTTACACGGGAGACTAGTCCAAGAGACCCAGTACTTC	CASSLHGRLVQETQYF
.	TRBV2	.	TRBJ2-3	TGTGCCAGCCGGCGGACGGTGACAGATACGCAGTATTTT	CASRRTVTDTQYF
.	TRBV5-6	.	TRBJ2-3	TGTGCCAGCAGCTTGACAACAGATACGCAGTATTTT	CASSLTTDTQYF
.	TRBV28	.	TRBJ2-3	TGTGCCAGCAGTTTGGGGGCGGTGAGCACAGATACGCAGTATTTT	CASSLGAVSTDTQYF
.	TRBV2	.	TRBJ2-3	TGTGCCAGCAGTGAAGCTGGATGGGGGGACGGGGATACGCAGTATTTT	CASSEAGWGDGDTQYF
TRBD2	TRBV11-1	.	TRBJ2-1	TGTGCCAGCAGCTTGACTAGCGGGATGTATGAGCAGTTCTTC	CASSLTSGMYEQFF
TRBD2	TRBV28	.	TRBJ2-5	TGTGCCAGCAGTTTATCAGACGGGAGGTGGGAGACCCAGTACTTC	CASSLSDGRWETQYF
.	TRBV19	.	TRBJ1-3	TGTGCCAGTAGTATAGGTAGAGTCACCATATATTTT	CASSIGRVTIYF
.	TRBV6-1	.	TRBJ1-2	TGTGCCAGCTCGGGCAACTATGGCTACACCTTC	CASSGNYGYTF
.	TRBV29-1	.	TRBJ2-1	TGCAGCGTTGCGTCCCAGGGAGGCTACAATGAGCAGTTCTTC	CSVASQGGYNEQFF
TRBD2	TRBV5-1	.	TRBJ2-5	TGCGCCAGCAGCTGGCCCGCACAACTAGCGGGAGGGCCGGAGACCCAGTACTTC	CASSWPAQLAGGPETQYF
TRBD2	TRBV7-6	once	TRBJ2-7	TGTGCCAGCAGCCTACAGCGGGAGAGCGAGCAGTACTTC	CASSLQRESEQYF